What follows is one TCR beta chain and its context. The antigen is unknown. The data derive from a study of OX40 agonist ivuxolimab in advanced cancers. Study details: Cancers in dose escalation were hepatocellular, melanoma, renal cell and head and neck.

Findings and limits, study-wide: On average, CD8+ T cells showed a greater number of expanded clones than CD4+.

The method was immunoSEQ multiplex PCR; TCRdb's version includes in-frame clones alone and lacks a portion of them. This sample yields about 73,000 clones, of which 80% to 95% are seen a single time; roughly 10% belongs to the top ten. The germline V gene encodes CDR1 MNHEY and CDR2 SVGAGI. This CDR3 has 15 amino acids. After removal of 8 bases from V and 8 bases from J, the junction contained 7 bases not matched to a gene. The starting material was CD4+ or CD8+ T cells sorted from blood, obtained in a trial of the OX40 agonist ivuxolimab. The TCR originated in an adult with an advanced solid tumor such as melanoma, head and neck, liver or kidney cancer. The chain couples TRBV6-5 to TRBJ2-3; 16 positions agree with TRBD2. CDR3 nucleotide sequence: TGTGCCAGCTCCGGGACTAGCGGGGGGGCCTCTACGCAGTATTTT. This sequence encodes CASSGTSGGASTQYF.